This TCR beta chain was recovered during a study of identical twins. This clonotype was observed a few times. This CDR3 contains 12 residues. Trimming shortened V by 4 bases and J by 6 bases, and 10 bases separated the two germline ends. Unique molecular identifiers were present on the cDNA, which also gained a universal primer site by template switching. MiXCR, applied by TCRdb to the 5' RACE reads, yields one record per CDR3 protein. The table lists about 730,000 distinct CDR3 sequences, less than 25% of them singletons. The data were also submitted as part of a second study, on T cells expressing NK-cell markers. Per that paper: In the group of eight sequenced donors, seven were HCMV-seropositive and one was seronegative. The authors applied an anti-gamma-delta TCR antibody in several experiments, and it restricted sorting to alpha-beta TCR T cells. HCMV specificity of the expanded NKG2C+ T cell clones was not established.

The receptor was derived from a woman younger than 30 in good health. The V call is TRBV12-3 or TRBV12-4, the J call TRBJ2-7; D is unresolved. Sequencing input: PBMCs. DNA of the CDR3: TGTGCCAGCAGTTCTCGAGCCTCCGAGCAGTACTTC. Its protein is CASSSRASEQYF.